These 15 T cell receptor beta chains share one sample of origin, sequenced in a study of blood T cell repertoires in COVID-19 (dated by TCRdb to the early 2020s). Library generation was performed with the immunoSEQ multiplex PCR assay. TCRdb limited this immuneACCESS table to in-frame rearrangements with V and J called. A share of clones is missing; checked studies link under half to unresolved V genes, and the rest is unexplained. A total of a few hundred thousand clones appear in this sample, nearly 85% of them only once. Jointly, the top ten make up roughly 1.2% of the sample. What was sequenced was peripheral blood. The receptors shown here come from a woman aged 30 to 39 with COVID-19, enrolled during active disease.

This clone appeared a few times. The V and J genes are TRBV12-3 or TRBV12-4 and TRBJ1-2, with D possibly matching TRBD1 (6 bases). CDR3 size: 13 residues. Between the trimmed V and J ends, which lost 6 bases and 5 bases, there was a span of 13 bases. CDR3 residues: CASREGQKYGYTF. The CDR3 coding sequence is TGTGCCAGCAGGGAAGGACAGAAGTATGGCTACACCTTC.

The chain carries TRBV29-1 and TRBJ1-2; TRBD1 matches at 9 bases. Per germline, CDR1 SQVTM and CDR2 ANQGSEA. The CDR3 covers 13 residues. The V segment lost 6 bases and the J segment 4 bases; nucleotides outside the gene matches: 6. CDR3 in amino acids: CSVATGGGYGYTF. CDR3 nucleotide sequence: TGCAGCGTGGCAACAGGGGGCGGCTATGGCTACACCTTC.

The chain links TRBV5-6 to TRBJ2-5, with a weak D call TRBD2 (7 bases). The germline gives CDR1 SGHDT, CDR2 YYEEEE. This CDR3 contains 13 residues. Trimming shortened V by 5 bases and J by 7 bases, and 15 bases separated the two germline ends. CDR3 DNA sequence: TGTGCCAGCAGGGCGATGGGAGGGGGGACCCAGTACTTC. It yields the protein CASRAMGGGTQYF. The variable domain in full, with the rest retrieved from reference TRBV5-6 and TRBJ2-5, is DAGVTQSPTHLIKTRGQQVTLRCSPKSGHDTVSWYQQALGQGPQFIFQYYEEEERQRGNFPDRFSGHQFPNYSSELNVNALLLGDSALYLCASRAMGGGTQYFGPGTRLLVL.

In nucleotides, the CDR3 is TGTGCCAGCAGCCCAGCTAGCGGGTATTACGAGCAGTACTTC. Its protein product is CASSPASGYYEQYF. The rearrangement joins TRBV7-3 to TRBJ2-7, with 8 bases matching TRBD2. The CDR3 totals 14 residues. Germline loops: CDR1 SGHTA, CDR2 FQGTGA. Losses at the gene ends were 5 bases for V and 4 bases for J; bases not matched to a gene: 7.

V and J are TRBV6-5 and TRBJ1-1, with 7 positions matching TRBD1. CDR1 MNHEY and CDR2 SVGAGI come from the germline V gene. The CDR3 covers 12 residues. V was clipped by 7 bases and J by 5 bases; unmatched bases: 4. The CDR3, as DNA: TGTGCCAGCAAAAGACAGGGAACTGAAGCTTTCTTT. This codes for CASKRQGTEAFF.

The V and J genes are TRBV6-6 and TRBJ1-1; no clear D gene. V was clipped by 0 bases and J by 5 bases, with 10 bases between them. In germline, CDR1 is MNHNY, CDR2 SVGAGI (reference sequence). This CDR3 is built from 14 residues. The DNA for the CDR3 is TGTGCCAGCAGTTACTCGGTCCGGAGTACTGAAGCTTTCTTT. Protein sequence: CASSYSVRSTEAFF.

The chain couples TRBV6-2 or TRBV6-3 to TRBJ1-2; 7 bases map to TRBD1. V lost 4 bases and J lost 8; bases outside the gene matches: 10. This CDR3 has 14 residues. Germline assignment: CDR1 MNHEY and CDR2 SVGEGT. CDR3 protein: CASSFPDRPGGYTF. For the CDR3, the DNA is TGTGCCAGCAGTTTTCCGGACAGGCCGGGGGGCTACACCTTC.

The chain carries TRBV29-1 and TRBJ2-7, with TRBD1 as a possible D gene (6 bases). Per the germline V gene, CDR1 is SQVTM and CDR2 is ANQGSEA. The CDR3 is 12 residues long. CDR3 sequence (DNA): TGCAGTAACAGGTCCCCAGGGGTGGAGCAGTACTTC. Encoded protein: CSNRSPGVEQYF.

The chain employs TRBV18 and TRBJ1-1; no clear D gene. The V end lost 3 bases, the J end lost 6 bases, and 8 bases lay between the germline ends. The CDR3 spans 12 residues. Germline values: CDR1 KGHSH, CDR2 LQKENI. CDR3 sequence reads: CASSPAGSEAFF. The CDR3 DNA reads TGTGCCAGCTCACCCGCGGGGTCTGAAGCTTTCTTT.

CDR3 in DNA: TGTGCCAGCAGTTTATCGTATACAGGGGTGCCCTCCTACGAGCAGTACTTC. The encoded protein is CASSLSYTGVPSYEQYF. The chain is built from TRBV27 and TRBJ2-7; 7 bases map to TRBD1. CDR1 MNHEY and CDR2 SMNVEV come from the germline V gene (reference sequence). With V trimmed by 0 bases and J by 0 bases, 8 bases remained unmatched. This CDR3 spans 17 amino acids.

The gene calls are TRBV9 and TRBJ2-2; the D gene is possibly TRBD2 (6 bases). The CDR3 runs 13 residues. Germline CDR1 is SGDLS and CDR2 is YYNGEE. V lost 3 bases, J lost 9 bases, and 12 bases lay in between. This CDR3 reads CASSGGIGWELFF. The CDR3 nucleotides are TGTGCCAGCAGCGGCGGGATAGGGTGGGAGCTGTTTTTT.

The chain is built from TRBV27 and TRBJ1-5, with TRBD1 matching over 8 bases. J gave up 5 bases and V 3 bases, and 6 bases lay outside the gene matches. CDR3 length: 15 amino acids. Germline lookup yields CDR1 MNHEY and CDR2 SMNVEV (reference sequence). CDR3 nucleotide sequence: TGTGCCAGCAGTTTCCTCGGACAGGGAGATCAGCCCCAGCATTTT. Its translation: CASSFLGQGDQPQHF.

J is TRBJ2-3 and V is TRBV10-3; 10 bases are shared with TRBD2. There are 12 residues in the CDR3. Trimming removed 8 bases from V and 5 bases from J; junction bases left unmatched: 1. CDR1 and CDR2 from the germline V gene are ENHRY and SYGVKD. For the CDR3, the DNA is TGTGCCATCGGACTAGCGGAAGATACGCAGTATTTT. Its protein is CAIGLAEDTQYF.

V gene TRBV18 combines with J gene TRBJ2-7, with D hard to call. Between the trimmed V and J ends, which lost 2 bases and 3 bases, there was a span of 17 bases. Germline CDR1 KGHSH, CDR2 LQKENI. The CDR3 covers 16 residues. CDR3: CASSPGQKFGLYEQYF. CDR3 coding DNA: TGTGCCAGCTCACCAGGGCAAAAATTTGGGCTCTACGAGCAGTACTTC.

The chain links TRBV29-1 to TRBJ2-3; 15 bases are a match to TRBD2. V was clipped by 1 base and J by 6 bases; unmatched bases: 5. This CDR3 is built from 16 residues. The germline V gene encodes CDR1 SQVTM and CDR2 ANQGSEA. Here the CDR3 reads CSVEVRTSGGADTQYF. As DNA, the CDR3 is TGCAGCGTTGAAGTCCGGACTAGCGGGGGGGCCGATACGCAGTATTTT.